The clone carrying this T cell receptor (beta chain) was seen a handful of times. Looked up from germline, CDR1 is GTSNPN and CDR2 is SVGIG (reference sequence). CDR3 length: 18 residues. V lost 2 bases to trimming and J lost 1 base, with 21 bases between them. The data derive from a study of blood T cell repertoires in COVID-19. Study at large: The study drew acute and convalescent COVID-19 samples from the United States, Italy and Spain. PBMCs, B-cell-depleted T cells, or T cells provided the cDNA or gDNA that made up the material.

In the original processing: Nucleated cell number was recorded as an estimate derived from reference gene primer amplification. Method: immunoSEQ multiplex PCR; TCRdb's copy keeps in-frame clones and lacks some. V and J calls and clone size are copied from that table; D and trimming were computed from the DNA. Of about 81,000 clones listed, about four fifths are singletons. The source of this sequence is a man in his 60s with acute or convalescent COVID-19. The chain recombines TRBV30 with TRBJ2-4; a weak D match, TRBD2 (6 bases). Sequenced sample: peripheral blood. The CDR3 protein is CAWSKSASSRGAKNIQYF. The CDR3 nucleotides are TGTGCCTGGAGTAAATCAGCCTCATCCCGGGGGGCCAAAAACATTCAGTACTTC.